What follows is one TCR beta chain and its context. Its antigen is currently unknown. Reanalyzing the 5' RACE reads, TCRdb keeps one entry per CDR3 protein, without DNA. Reported are about 140,000 distinct CDR3 sequences; the ten largest clones contain roughly an eighth. The sample comes from a study of T cells expressing NK-cell markers. Whole-study context: One of eight sequenced donors was HCMV-seronegative; the other seven were seropositive.

Whole-study results and caveats: CD8+ T cells in roughly six donors included dominant NKG2C+ clonotypes at about 1.0-8%. In a handful of donors, dominant clonotypes made up roughly 28.3-65% of CD3+CD56-NKG2C+ cells. What remained unclear was the HCMV specificity of expanded NKG2C+ T cell clones.

The receptor comes from a man between 18 and 29 years old in good health. The sample comprised blood T cells: a sorted CD56 or NKG2C T cell subset, CD4+ or CD8+ T cells, or bulk PBMC T cells (not recorded which).

The CDR3 reads CASSLFLIYNEQFF. The genes are TRBV12-3 or TRBV12-4 and TRBJ2-1. The CDR3 length is 14 residues.